The clone carrying this T cell receptor (beta chain) was recorded only once. CDR3 length: 14 amino acids. Germline V gives CDR1 SGHTA, CDR2 FQGTGA. V shed 1 base and J shed 1 base, with 7 bases lying between them. This sample was taken from a study of blood T cell repertoires in COVID-19. In the study overall: Specimens from acute and convalescent COVID-19 originated in the United States, Italy and Spain. PBMCs, B-cell-depleted T cells, or T cells were the source of the cDNA or gDNA that made up the material.

The protocol was immunoSEQ multiplex PCR, while the TCRdb copy is restricted to in-frame clones and leaves out a portion. Altogether some 80,000 clones are present, about three quarters being singletons, with the ten largest covering 9.5% to 10%. The specimen was peripheral blood. The TCR comes from a human donor in a cohort sampled during active COVID-19. The V and J genes are TRBV7-3 and TRBJ2-5; perhaps TRBD2 as D (6 bases). The CDR3 DNA sequence: TGTGCCAGCAGCTTAATGGGGGGCCAAGAGACCCAGTACTTC. Amino acids: CASSLMGGQETQYF. Using reference TRBV7-3 and TRBJ2-5 for the parts outside the CDR3, the full variable domain is GAGVSQTPSNKVTEKGKYVELRCDPISGHTALYWYRQSLGQGPEFLIYFQGTGAADDSGLPNDRFFAVRPEGSVSTLKIQRTERGDSAVYLCASSLMGGQETQYFGPGTRLLVL.